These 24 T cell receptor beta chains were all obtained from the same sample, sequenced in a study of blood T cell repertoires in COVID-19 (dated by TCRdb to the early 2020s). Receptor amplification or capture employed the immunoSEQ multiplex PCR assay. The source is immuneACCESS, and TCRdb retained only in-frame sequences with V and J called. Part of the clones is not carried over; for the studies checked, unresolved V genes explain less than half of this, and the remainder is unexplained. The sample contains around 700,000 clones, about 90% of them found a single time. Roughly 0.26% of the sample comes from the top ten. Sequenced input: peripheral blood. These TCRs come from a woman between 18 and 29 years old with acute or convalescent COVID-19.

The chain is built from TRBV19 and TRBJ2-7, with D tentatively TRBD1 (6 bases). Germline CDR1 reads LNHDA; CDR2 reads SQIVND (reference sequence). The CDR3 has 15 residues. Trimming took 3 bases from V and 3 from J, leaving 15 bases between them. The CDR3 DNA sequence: TGTGCCAGTAGTATCTTGACAGGTTCTCACTACGAGCAGTACTTC. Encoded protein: CASSILTGSHYEQYF.

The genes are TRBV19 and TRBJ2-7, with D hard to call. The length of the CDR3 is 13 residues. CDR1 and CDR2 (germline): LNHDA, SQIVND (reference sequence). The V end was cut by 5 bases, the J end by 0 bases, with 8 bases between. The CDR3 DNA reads TGTGCCAGTAGTCTACTGGTCTCCTACGAGCAGTACTTC. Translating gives CASSLLVSYEQYF.

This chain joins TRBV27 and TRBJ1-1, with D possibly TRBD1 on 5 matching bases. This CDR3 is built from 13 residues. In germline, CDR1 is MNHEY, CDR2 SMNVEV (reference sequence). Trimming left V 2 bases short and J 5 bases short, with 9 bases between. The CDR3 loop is CASSLVRATEAFF. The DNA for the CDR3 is TGTGCCAGCAGTTTAGTCAGGGCTACTGAAGCTTTCTTT.

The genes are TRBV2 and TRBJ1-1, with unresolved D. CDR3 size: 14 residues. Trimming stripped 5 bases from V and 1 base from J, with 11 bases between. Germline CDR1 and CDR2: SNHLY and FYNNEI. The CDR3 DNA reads TGTGCCAGCAGTCCGCCAGGAGGGAACACTGAAGCTTTCTTT. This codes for CASSPPGGNTEAFF.

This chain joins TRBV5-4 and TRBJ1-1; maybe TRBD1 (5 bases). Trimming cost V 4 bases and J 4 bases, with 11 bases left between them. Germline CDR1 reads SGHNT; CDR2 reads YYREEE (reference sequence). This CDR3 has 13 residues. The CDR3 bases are TGTGCCAGCAGCCGCGCTGACAGCACTGAAGCTTTCTTT. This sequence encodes CASSRADSTEAFF.

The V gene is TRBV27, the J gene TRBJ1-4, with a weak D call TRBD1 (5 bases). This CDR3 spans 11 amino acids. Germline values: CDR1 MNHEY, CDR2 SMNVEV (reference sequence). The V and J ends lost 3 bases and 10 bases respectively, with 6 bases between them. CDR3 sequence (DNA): TGTGCCAGCAGTTTGGGGGGAAAACTGTTTTTT. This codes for CASSLGGKLFF. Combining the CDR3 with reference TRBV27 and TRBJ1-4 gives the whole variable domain EAQVTQNPRYLITVTGKKLTVTCSQNMNHEYMSWYRQDPGLGLRQIYYSMNVEVTDKGDVPEGYKVSRKEKRNFPLILESPSPNQTSLYFCASSLGGKLFFGSGTQLSVL.

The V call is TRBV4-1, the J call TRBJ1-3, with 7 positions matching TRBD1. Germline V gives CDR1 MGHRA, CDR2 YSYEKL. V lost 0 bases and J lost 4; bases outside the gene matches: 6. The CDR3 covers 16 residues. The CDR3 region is CASSQEGAGGGNTIYF. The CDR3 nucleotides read TGCGCCAGCAGCCAAGAAGGGGCAGGGGGGGGAAACACCATATATTTT.

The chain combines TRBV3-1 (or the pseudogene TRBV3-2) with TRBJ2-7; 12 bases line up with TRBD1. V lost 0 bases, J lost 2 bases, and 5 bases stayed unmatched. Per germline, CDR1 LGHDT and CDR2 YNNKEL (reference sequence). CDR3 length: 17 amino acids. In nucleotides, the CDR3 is TGTGCCAGCAGCCAAGATTGGGGACAGGGGGCCGCCTACGAGCAGTACTTC. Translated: CASSQDWGQGAAYEQYF.

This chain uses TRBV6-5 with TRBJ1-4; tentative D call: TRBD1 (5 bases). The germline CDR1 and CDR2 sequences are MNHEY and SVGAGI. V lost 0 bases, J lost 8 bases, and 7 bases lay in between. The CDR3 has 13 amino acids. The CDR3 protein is CASSYSGAEKLFF. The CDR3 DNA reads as TGTGCCAGCAGTTACTCAGGGGCCGAAAAACTGTTTTTT.

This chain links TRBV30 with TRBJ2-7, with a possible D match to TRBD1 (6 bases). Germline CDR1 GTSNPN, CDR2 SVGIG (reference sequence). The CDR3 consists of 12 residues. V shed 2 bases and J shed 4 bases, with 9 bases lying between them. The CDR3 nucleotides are TGTGCCTGGAGTACCGGACAGTACGAGCAGTACTTC. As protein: CAWSTGQYEQYF.

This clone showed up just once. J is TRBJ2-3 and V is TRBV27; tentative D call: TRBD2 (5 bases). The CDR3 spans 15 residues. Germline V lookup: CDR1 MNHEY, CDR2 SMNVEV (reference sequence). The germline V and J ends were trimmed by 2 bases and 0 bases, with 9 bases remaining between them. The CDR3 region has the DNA TGTGCCAGCAGTTTAGGGAGAATCAGCACAGATACGCAGTATTTT. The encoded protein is CASSLGRISTDTQYF.

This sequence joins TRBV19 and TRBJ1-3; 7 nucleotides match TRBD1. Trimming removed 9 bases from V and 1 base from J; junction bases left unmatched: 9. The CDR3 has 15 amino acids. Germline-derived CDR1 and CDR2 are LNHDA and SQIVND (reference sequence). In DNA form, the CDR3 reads TGTGCCAGCCGCCCCGGGACAGCTTCTGGAAACACCATATATTTT. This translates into CASRPGTASGNTIYF.

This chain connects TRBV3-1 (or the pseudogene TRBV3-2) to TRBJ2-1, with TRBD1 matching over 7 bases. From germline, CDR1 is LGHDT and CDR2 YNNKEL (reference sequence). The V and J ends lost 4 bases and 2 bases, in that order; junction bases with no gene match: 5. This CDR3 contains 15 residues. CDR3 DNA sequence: TGTGCCAGCAGCCTAAAGGGACAGCCCTACAATGAGCAGTTCTTC. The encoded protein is CASSLKGQPYNEQFF.

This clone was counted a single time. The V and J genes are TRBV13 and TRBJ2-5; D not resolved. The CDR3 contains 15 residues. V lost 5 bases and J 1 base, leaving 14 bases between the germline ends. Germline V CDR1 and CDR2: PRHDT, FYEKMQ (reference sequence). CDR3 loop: CASSRRSHRQETQYF. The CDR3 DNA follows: TGTGCCAGCAGCCGGCGGAGCCATCGCCAAGAGACCCAGTACTTC.

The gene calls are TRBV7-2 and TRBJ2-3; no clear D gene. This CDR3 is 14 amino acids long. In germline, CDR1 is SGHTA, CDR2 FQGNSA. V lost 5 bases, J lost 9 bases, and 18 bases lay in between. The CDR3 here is CASSPEGLGITQYF. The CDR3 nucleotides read TGTGCCAGCAGCCCGGAAGGATTGGGCATAACGCAGTATTTT.

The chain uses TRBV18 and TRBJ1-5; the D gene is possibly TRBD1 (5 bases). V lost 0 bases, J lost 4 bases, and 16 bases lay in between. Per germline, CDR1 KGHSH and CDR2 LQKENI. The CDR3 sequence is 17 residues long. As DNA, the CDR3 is TGTGCCAGCTCACCACCATACGCGTCTGGGGGGAATCAGCCCCAGCATTTT. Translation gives CASSPPYASGGNQPQHF.

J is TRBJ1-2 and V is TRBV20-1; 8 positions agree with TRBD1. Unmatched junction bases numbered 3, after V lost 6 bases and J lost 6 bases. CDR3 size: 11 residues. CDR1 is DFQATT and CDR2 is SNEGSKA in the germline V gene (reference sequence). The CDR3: CSATGGNGYTF. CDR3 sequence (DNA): TGCAGTGCCACAGGGGGAAATGGCTACACCTTC.

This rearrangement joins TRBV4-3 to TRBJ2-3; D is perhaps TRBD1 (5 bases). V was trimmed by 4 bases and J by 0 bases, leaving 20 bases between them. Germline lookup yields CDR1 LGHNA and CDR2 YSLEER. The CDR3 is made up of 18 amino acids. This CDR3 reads CASSPEMGPTTSTDTQYF. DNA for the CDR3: TGCGCCAGCAGCCCTGAAATGGGGCCCACTACCAGCACAGATACGCAGTATTTT.

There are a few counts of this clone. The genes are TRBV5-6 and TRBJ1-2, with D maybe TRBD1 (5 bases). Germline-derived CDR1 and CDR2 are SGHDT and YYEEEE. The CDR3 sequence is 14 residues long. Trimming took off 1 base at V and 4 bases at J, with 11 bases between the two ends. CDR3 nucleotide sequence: TGTGCCAGCAGCTTGATAAGGGGATCCTATGGCTACACCTTC. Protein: CASSLIRGSYGYTF.

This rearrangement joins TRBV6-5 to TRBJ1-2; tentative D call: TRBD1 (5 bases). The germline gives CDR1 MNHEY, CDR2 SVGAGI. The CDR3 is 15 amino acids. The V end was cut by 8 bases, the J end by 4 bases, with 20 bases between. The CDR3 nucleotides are TGTGCCAGCCGTATTGGACACTCGTCGGTCTATGGCTACACCTTC. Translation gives CASRIGHSSVYGYTF.

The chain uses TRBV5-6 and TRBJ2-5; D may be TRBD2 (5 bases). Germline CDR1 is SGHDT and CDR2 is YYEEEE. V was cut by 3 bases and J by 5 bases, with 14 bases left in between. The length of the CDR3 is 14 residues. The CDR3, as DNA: TGTGCCAGCAGCTGGACGCGCCGAGGGGAGACCCAGTACTTC. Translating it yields CASSWTRRGETQYF.

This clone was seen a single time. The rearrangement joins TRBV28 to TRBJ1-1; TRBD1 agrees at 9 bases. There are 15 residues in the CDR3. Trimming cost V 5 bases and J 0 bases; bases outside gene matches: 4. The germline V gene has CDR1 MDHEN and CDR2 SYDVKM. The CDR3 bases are TGTGCCAGCAGTACTTACAGGGGGCTGAACACTGAAGCTTTCTTT. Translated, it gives CASSTYRGLNTEAFF.

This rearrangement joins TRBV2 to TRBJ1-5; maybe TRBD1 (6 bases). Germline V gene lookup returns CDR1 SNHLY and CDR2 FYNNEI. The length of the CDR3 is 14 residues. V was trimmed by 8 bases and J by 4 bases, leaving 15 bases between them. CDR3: CASSSWTANQPQHF. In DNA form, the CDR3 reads TGTGCCAGCTCGAGTTGGACAGCTAATCAGCCCCAGCATTTT.

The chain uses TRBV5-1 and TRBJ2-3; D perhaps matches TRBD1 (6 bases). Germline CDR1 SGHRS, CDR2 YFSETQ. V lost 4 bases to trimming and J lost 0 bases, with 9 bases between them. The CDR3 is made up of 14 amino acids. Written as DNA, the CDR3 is TGCGCCAGCAGCGCCGGACAGAGCACAGATACGCAGTATTTT. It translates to CASSAGQSTDTQYF.